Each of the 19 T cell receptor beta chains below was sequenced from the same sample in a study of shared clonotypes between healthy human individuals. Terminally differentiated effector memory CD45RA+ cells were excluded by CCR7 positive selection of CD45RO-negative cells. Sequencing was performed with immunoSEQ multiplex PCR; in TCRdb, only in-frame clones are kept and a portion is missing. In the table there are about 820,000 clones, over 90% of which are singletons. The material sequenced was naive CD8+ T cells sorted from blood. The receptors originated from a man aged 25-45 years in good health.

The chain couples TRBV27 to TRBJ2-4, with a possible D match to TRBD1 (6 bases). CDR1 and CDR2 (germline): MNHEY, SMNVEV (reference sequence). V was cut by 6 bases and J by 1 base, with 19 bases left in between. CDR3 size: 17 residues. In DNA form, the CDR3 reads TGTGCCAGCAGCCTTAAGTGGGGGCTCGGGGCCAAAAACATTCAGTACTTC. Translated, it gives CASSLKWGLGAKNIQYF.

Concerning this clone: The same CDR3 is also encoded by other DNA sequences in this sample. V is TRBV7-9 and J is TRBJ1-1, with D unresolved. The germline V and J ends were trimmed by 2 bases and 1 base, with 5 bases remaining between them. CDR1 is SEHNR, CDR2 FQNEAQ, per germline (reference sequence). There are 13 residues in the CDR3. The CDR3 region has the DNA TGTGCCAGCAGCTTATCGGCGAACACTGAAGCTTTCTTT. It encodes CASSLSANTEAFF.

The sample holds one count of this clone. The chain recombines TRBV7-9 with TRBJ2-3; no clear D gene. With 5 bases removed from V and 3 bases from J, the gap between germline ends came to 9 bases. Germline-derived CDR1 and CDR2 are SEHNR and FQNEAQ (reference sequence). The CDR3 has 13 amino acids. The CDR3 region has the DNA TGTGCCAGCAGCCGTCCGGAGACAGATACGCAGTATTTT. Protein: CASSRPETDTQYF.

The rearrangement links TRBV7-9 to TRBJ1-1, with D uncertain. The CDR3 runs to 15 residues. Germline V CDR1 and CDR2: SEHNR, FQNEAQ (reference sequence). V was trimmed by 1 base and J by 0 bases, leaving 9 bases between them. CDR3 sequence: CASSLVGSMNTEAFF. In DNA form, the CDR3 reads TGTGCCAGCAGCTTAGTAGGGTCTATGAACACTGAAGCTTTCTTT. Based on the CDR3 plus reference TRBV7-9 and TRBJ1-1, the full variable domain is DTGVSQNPRHKITKRGQNVTFRCDPISEHNRLYWYRQTLGQGPEFLTYFQNEAQLEKSRLLSDRFSAERPKGSFSTLEIQRTEQGDSAMYLCASSLVGSMNTEAFFGQGTRLTVV.

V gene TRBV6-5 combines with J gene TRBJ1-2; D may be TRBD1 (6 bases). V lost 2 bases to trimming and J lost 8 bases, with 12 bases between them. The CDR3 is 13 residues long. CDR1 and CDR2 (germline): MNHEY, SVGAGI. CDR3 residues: CASSYPTGQGYTF. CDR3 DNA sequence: TGTGCCAGCAGTTACCCGACAGGACAGGGCTACACCTTC.

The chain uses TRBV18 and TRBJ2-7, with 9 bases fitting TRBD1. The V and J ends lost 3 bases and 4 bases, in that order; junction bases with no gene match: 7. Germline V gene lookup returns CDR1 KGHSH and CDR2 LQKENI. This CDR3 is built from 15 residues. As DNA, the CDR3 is TGTGCCAGCTCACCGATGACAGGGGGTTCATACGAGCAGTACTTC. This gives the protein CASSPMTGGSYEQYF.

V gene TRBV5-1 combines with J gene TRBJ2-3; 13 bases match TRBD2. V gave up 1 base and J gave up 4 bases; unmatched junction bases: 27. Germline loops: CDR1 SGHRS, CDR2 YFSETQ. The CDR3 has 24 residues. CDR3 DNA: TGCGCCAGCAGCTTGTTGGCAGATGAGATAGGACTAGCGGGAGAAGTAATCCAGGCAGATACGCAGTATTTT. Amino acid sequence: CASSLLADEIGLAGEVIQADTQYF.

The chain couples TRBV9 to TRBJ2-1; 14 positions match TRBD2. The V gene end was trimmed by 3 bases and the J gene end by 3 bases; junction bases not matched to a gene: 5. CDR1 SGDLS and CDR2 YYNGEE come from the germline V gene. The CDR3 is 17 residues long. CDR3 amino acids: CASSEGTSGSLYNEQFF. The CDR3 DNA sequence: TGTGCCAGCAGCGAGGGGACTAGCGGGAGTCTCTACAATGAGCAGTTCTTC.

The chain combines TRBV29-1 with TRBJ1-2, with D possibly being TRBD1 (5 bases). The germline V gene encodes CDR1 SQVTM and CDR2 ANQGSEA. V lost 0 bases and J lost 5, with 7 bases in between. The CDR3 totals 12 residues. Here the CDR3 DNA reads TGCAGCGTTGAAGATCGACAGTATGGCTACACCTTC. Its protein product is CSVEDRQYGYTF.

In DNA, the CDR3 is TGTGCCAGTAGTAGACTCGGGGCATCCTACGAGCAGTACTTC. As protein: CASSRLGASYEQYF. The rearrangement uses TRBV19 and TRBJ2-7; either TRBD1 or TRBD2 may fit D (5 bases each). The CDR3 has 14 amino acids. Between the trimmed V and J ends, which lost 4 bases and 1 base, there was a span of 11 bases. Germline-derived CDR1 and CDR2 are LNHDA and SQIVND (reference sequence).

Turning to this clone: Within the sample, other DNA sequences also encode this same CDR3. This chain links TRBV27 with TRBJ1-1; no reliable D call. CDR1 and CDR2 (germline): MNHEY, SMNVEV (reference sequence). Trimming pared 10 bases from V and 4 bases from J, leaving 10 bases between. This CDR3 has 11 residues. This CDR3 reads CATFKGTEAFF. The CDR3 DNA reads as TGTGCCACCTTCAAGGGCACTGAAGCTTTCTTT.

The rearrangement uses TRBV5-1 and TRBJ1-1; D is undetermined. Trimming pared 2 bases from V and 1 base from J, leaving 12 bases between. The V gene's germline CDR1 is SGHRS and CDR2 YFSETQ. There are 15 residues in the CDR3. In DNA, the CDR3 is TGCGCCAGCAGCTTCTCGGGGATAGGGAACACTGAAGCTTTCTTT. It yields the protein CASSFSGIGNTEAFF.

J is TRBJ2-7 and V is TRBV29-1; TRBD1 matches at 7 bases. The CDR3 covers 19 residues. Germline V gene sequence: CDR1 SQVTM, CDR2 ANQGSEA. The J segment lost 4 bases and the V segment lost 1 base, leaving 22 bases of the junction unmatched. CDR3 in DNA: TGCAGCGTTGAAGTTCAGCACCCCGACAGGGCCACCAACATATACGAGCAGTACTTC. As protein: CSVEVQHPDRATNIYEQYF.

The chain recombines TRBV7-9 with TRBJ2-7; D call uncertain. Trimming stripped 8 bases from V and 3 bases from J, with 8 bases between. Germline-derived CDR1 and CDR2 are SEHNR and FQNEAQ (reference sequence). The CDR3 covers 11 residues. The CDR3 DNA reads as TGTGCCAGCTCTCCAGTCTACGAGCAGTACTTC. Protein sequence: CASSPVYEQYF.

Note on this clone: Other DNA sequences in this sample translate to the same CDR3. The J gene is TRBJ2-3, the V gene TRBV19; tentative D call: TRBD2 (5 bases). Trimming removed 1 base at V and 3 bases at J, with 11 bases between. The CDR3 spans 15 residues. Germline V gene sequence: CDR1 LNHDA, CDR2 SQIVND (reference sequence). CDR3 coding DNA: TGTGCCAGTAGTATAGGGACTGCAATTACAGATACGCAGTATTTT. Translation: CASSIGTAITDTQYF.

This CDR3 reads CASSLSLYLTNTEAFF. Here the CDR3 DNA reads TGTGCCAGCAGTTTATCTTTGTACCTGACGAACACTGAAGCTTTCTTT. The V call is TRBV27, the J call TRBJ1-1; D gene unclear. Germline V gene sequence: CDR1 MNHEY, CDR2 SMNVEV (reference sequence). The V end lost 0 bases, the J end lost 1 base, and 12 bases lay between the germline ends. The CDR3 spans 16 residues.

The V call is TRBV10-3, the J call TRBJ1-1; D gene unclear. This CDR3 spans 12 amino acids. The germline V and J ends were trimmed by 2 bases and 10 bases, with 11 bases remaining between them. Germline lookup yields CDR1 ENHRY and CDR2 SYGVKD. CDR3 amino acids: CAISEIGEGAFF. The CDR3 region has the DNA TGTGCCATCAGTGAGATCGGCGAAGGAGCTTTCTTT.

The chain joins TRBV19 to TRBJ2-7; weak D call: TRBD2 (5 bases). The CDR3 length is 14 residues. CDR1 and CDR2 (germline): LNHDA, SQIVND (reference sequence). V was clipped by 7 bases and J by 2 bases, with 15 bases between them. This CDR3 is CASMEVGFPYEQYF. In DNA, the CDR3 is TGTGCCAGTATGGAGGTAGGGTTTCCCTACGAGCAGTACTTC.

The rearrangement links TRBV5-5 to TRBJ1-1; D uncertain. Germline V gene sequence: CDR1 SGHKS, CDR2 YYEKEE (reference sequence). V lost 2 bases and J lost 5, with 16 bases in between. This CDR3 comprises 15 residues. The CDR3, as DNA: TGTGCCAGCAGCTTCTCCGATAAGGTGATGACTGAAGCTTTCTTT. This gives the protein CASSFSDKVMTEAFF.